The 21 T cell receptor beta chains below were found in one sample sequenced in a study of identical twins. TCRdb recomputed calls from the 5' RACE reads with MiXCR, one row per CDR3 protein. In the table there are under 800,000 distinct CDR3 sequences, approximately 22% of which are singletons. Another study also made use of these data, one on T cells expressing NK-cell markers.

The specimen sequenced was PBMCs. The origin of the receptors is a woman aged 18 to 35 in good health.

A few counts support this clonotype. The CDR3 nucleotides are TGCAGTGCTAGAGTGGCGGGGGCCAGCACAGATACGCAGTATTTT. Protein: CSARVAGASTDTQYF. The gene calls are TRBV20-1 and TRBJ2-3, with D possibly being TRBD2 (7 bases). The CDR3 totals 15 residues. Trimming cost V 1 base and J 0 bases, with 11 bases left between them. The germline V gene encodes CDR1 DFQATT and CDR2 SNEGSKA (reference sequence).

This chain joins TRBV6-5 and TRBJ2-1; maybe TRBD2 (6 bases). CDR3 length equals 14 residues. Germline assignment: CDR1 MNHEY and CDR2 SVGAGI. V shed 2 bases and J shed 5 bases, with 10 bases lying between them. The CDR3 here is CASSYGRGNNEQFF. CDR3 DNA sequence: TGTGCCAGCAGTTACGGGCGGGGCAACAATGAGCAGTTCTTC.

The chain is built from TRBV7-2 and TRBJ2-2; tentative D call: TRBD2 (6 bases). V lost 4 bases and J lost 2, with 11 bases in between. This CDR3 has 15 residues. Per germline, CDR1 SGHTA and CDR2 FQGNSA. Here the CDR3 DNA reads TGTGCCAGCAGCTACCGGGGAGGAAACACCGGGGAGCTGTTTTTT. It encodes CASSYRGGNTGELFF.

This clonotype has a count of ten or more. The genes are TRBV11-2 and TRBJ2-7; D uncertain. The CDR3 spans 12 residues. V was pared by 3 bases and J by 3 bases, with 6 bases between. Germline CDR1 is SGHAT and CDR2 is FQNNGV. CDR3 in amino acids: CASSFGFYEQYF. The CDR3, as DNA: TGTGCCAGCAGCTTCGGGTTCTACGAGCAGTACTTC. Variable domain in full (rest from reference TRBV11-2 and TRBJ2-7): EAGVAQSPRYKIIEKRQSVAFWCNPISGHATLYWYQQILGQGPKLLIQFQNNGVVDDSQLPKDRFSAERLKGVDSTLKIQPAKLEDSAVYLCASSFGFYEQYFGPGTRLTVT.

Here the CDR3 DNA reads TGTGCCAGGGGGAGGACCCAGTACTTC. Translated, it gives CARGRTQYF. The rearrangement links TRBV12-3 or TRBV12-4 to TRBJ2-5; possible D gene TRBD2, 5 bases. Trimming left V 9 bases short and J 7 bases short, with 6 bases between. The CDR3 consists of 9 residues.

The rearrangement links TRBV12-3 or TRBV12-4 to TRBJ1-6; TRBD1 matches 9 bases. The V gene end was trimmed by 6 bases and the J gene end by 9 bases; junction bases not matched to a gene: 9. This CDR3 contains 15 residues. CDR3 sequence: CASRPGTGYGSPLHF. CDR3 nucleotides: TGTGCCAGCAGACCCGGGACAGGGTATGGTTCACCCCTCCACTTT.

This clonotype came up many times. V usage is TRBV6-2 or TRBV6-3 and J usage is TRBJ2-7; D is unclear. V dropped 7 bases and J dropped 1 base, with 11 bases sitting between them. Per germline, CDR1 MNHEY and CDR2 SVGEGT. This CDR3 has 13 residues. This CDR3 is CASTKATSYEQYF. The CDR3 nucleotides read TGTGCCAGCACCAAGGCCACTTCCTACGAGCAGTACTTC.

The gene calls are TRBV10-3 and TRBJ2-7; no clear D gene. The length of the CDR3 is 12 residues. Trimming left V 7 bases short and J 7 bases short, with 14 bases between. The germline gives CDR1 ENHRY, CDR2 SYGVKD. The CDR3 DNA reads as TGTGCCATCACTCCTTCTGGACGGGAGCAGTACTTC. Encoded protein: CAITPSGREQYF.

The V call is TRBV20-1, the J call TRBJ1-2, with 7 bases identical to TRBD1. The CDR3 is made up of 14 amino acids. Germline V gene data show CDR1 as DFQATT and CDR2 as SNEGSKA (reference sequence). V lost 0 bases and J lost 6; bases outside the gene matches: 7. The CDR3 loop reads CSARDPNRGHGYTF. CDR3 DNA sequence: TGCAGTGCTAGAGACCCAAACAGGGGTCATGGCTACACCTTC.

This clonotype was detected only a few times. The chain is built from TRBV20-1 and TRBJ2-5; no firm D call. CDR3 size: 11 residues. Per the germline V gene, CDR1 is DFQATT and CDR2 is SNEGSKA (reference sequence). Trimming took 4 bases from V and 5 from J, leaving 8 bases between them. The DNA of the CDR3 is TGCAGTGCTAACAGCGAGGAGACCCAGTACTTC. It translates to CSANSEETQYF.

The chain couples TRBV3-1 to TRBJ1-1; possible D gene TRBD1, 5 bases. The CDR3 totals 17 residues. V lost 0 bases to trimming and J lost 3 bases, with 17 bases between them. The germline CDR1 and CDR2 sequences are LGHDT and YNNKEL (reference sequence). The CDR3 is CASSQEAAKGWDTEAFF. In nucleotides, the CDR3 is TGTGCCAGCAGCCAAGAGGCGGCGAAGGGGTGGGACACTGAAGCTTTCTTT.

This clonotype was counted a few times. CDR3 sequence reads: CASSFHPGQGAYEQYF. The CDR3 DNA reads TGTGCCAGCAGTTTCCACCCGGGACAGGGGGCCTACGAGCAGTACTTC. The chain uses TRBV28 and TRBJ2-7; 11 nucleotides line up with TRBD1. There are 16 residues in the CDR3. The germline gives CDR1 MDHEN, CDR2 SYDVKM. V gave up 3 bases and J gave up 2 bases; unmatched junction bases: 6.

Many counts were recorded for this clonotype. The gene calls are TRBV5-5 and TRBJ2-1; D gene ambiguous. CDR3 length: 16 residues. Germline assignment: CDR1 SGHKS and CDR2 YYEKEE (reference sequence). The ends were cut back, 2 bases at V and 3 bases at J, with 15 bases in the middle. The CDR3 is CASSFIRLDVYNEQFF. CDR3 sequence (DNA): TGTGCCAGCAGCTTCATAAGGCTAGATGTCTACAATGAGCAGTTCTTC.

The CDR3 protein is CASSPTRTGNHEQYF. Here the CDR3 DNA reads TGTGCCAGCAGCCCCACCCGGACAGGTAACCACGAGCAGTACTTC. This rearrangement joins TRBV4-2 to TRBJ2-7; 7 bases align to TRBD1. CDR3 length: 15 residues. The trim removed 4 bases at V and 5 bases at J, leaving 11 bases unmatched. The V gene's germline CDR1 is LGHNA and CDR2 YNFKEQ.

The CDR3 reads CASSFTGTEMYEQYF. The CDR3 DNA reads as TGTGCCAGCAGTTTCACCGGGACAGAAATGTACGAGCAGTACTTC. The V and J genes are TRBV2 and TRBJ2-7; 7 bases match TRBD1. J was trimmed by 4 bases and V by 5 bases; bases with no gene match: 11. The CDR3 length is 15 residues. Germline CDR1 SNHLY, CDR2 FYNNEI.

This chain links TRBV6-1 with TRBJ2-7, with D possibly being TRBD2 (7 bases). This CDR3 has 13 residues. Germline V CDR1 and CDR2: MNHNS, SASEGT. Deletions cut 6 bases from V and 2 bases from J, with 11 bases between. The CDR3 nucleotides read TGTGCCAGCAGAGGGAGGGGGACCTACGAGCAGTACTTC. Translation gives CASRGRGTYEQYF.

This sequence joins TRBV2 and TRBJ2-1; D call uncertain. V gave up 8 bases and J gave up 4 bases, with 6 bases separating them. Germline values: CDR1 SNHLY, CDR2 FYNNEI. The length of the CDR3 is 11 residues. The CDR3 spells CASAVYNEQFF. The CDR3 bases are TGTGCCAGCGCGGTGTACAATGAGCAGTTCTTC.

This clonotype was picked up a small number of times. This rearrangement joins TRBV24-1 to TRBJ2-1; 8 bases match TRBD1. CDR1 KGHDR and CDR2 SFDVKD come from the germline V gene. V lost 4 bases and J lost 3; bases outside the gene matches: 7. CDR3 length: 16 residues. Here the CDR3 DNA reads TGTGCCACCAGTGACAACAGGGGGTTCGGCTACAATGAGCAGTTCTTC. Translating it yields CATSDNRGFGYNEQFF.

This clonotype was counted between two and nine times. The chain uses TRBV20-1 and TRBJ2-2, with D perhaps being TRBD1 or TRBD2 (5 bases each). The CDR3 is 13 residues long. Germline V lookup: CDR1 DFQATT, CDR2 SNEGSKA (reference sequence). V was clipped by 6 bases and J by 2 bases, with 10 bases between them. The CDR3 here is CSARDLNTGELFF. The CDR3 DNA follows: TGCAGTGCAAGGGACCTCAACACCGGGGAGCTGTTTTTT.

CDR3 residues: CASSLVAAKGELFF. The DNA of the CDR3 is TGTGCCAGCAGCTTAGTAGCGGCCAAGGGGGAGCTGTTTTTT. The chain employs TRBV7-2 and TRBJ2-2; D might be TRBD2 (6 bases). The V and J ends lost 1 base and 8 bases respectively, with 11 bases between them. The CDR3 sequence is 14 residues long. Germline CDR1 reads SGHTA; CDR2 reads FQGNSA.

As DNA, the CDR3 is TGCGCCAGCAGCTTGGGACTGAGGGCCGGGGAGCTGTTTTTT. Translation: CASSLGLRAGELFF. This chain joins TRBV5-1 and TRBJ2-2; possibly TRBD2 for D (5 bases). Germline values: CDR1 SGHRS, CDR2 YFSETQ. The germline V and J ends were trimmed by 0 bases and 6 bases, with 9 bases remaining between them. The CDR3 spans 14 residues. Based on the CDR3 plus reference TRBV5-1 and TRBJ2-2, the full variable domain is KAGVTQTPRYLIKTRGQQVTLSCSPISGHRSVSWYQQTPGQGLQFLFEYFSETQRNKGNFPGRFSGRQFSNSRSEMNVSTLELGDSALYLCASSLGLRAGELFFGEGSRLTVL.